A selection of T cell receptor beta chains follows, all from one sample in a study of T cells in Graves' hyperthyroidism and ophthalmopathy. Using its own MiXCR run on the multiplex PCR reads, TCRdb lists one record per CDR3 protein. The table has 250,000 to 400,000 distinct CDR3 sequences, roughly 15% seen once. The specimen sequenced was blood. Receptors were obtained from a woman aged 35 to 49 with Graves' ophthalmopathy. The CDR3 runs from the conserved cysteine through the conserved F or W. D genes are given only for firm matches. Clone size appears in some rows only: once, few, many, or a class for an expanded clone.

size	J	V	length	D	DNA	CDR3
many	TRBJ1-5	TRBV28	16	TRBD1	TGTGCCAGCAGTACCAGACAGGGGACGAGCAATCAGCCCCAGCATTTT	CASSTRQGTSNQPQHF
NA	TRBJ2-7	TRBV20-1	13	NA	TGCAGTGCTAGAGGGCAGGGGCTCTACGAGCAGTACTTC	CSARGQGLYEQYF
few	TRBJ1-3	TRBV7-3	12	NA	TGTGAGCGAGGGGCCGATGGAAACACCATATATTTT	CERGADGNTIYF
NA	TRBJ2-7	TRBV5-5	13	NA	TGTGCCACCGGCCAGACGTACTCCTACGAGCAGTACTTC	CATGQTYSYEQYF
many	TRBJ1-1	TRBV6-1	12	NA	TGTGCCAGCTATCAGGGATCCCCTGAAGCTTTCTTT	CASYQGSPEAFF
NA	TRBJ2-2	TRBV27	15	TRBD2	TGTGCCAGCAGTTTAGGAACTAGCGGGACCGGGGAGCTGTTTTTT	CASSLGTSGTGELFF
few	TRBJ2-2	TRBV19	16	NA	TGTGCCAGTACCAAAGGTGGTGGCGCGAACACCGGGGGGCTGTTTTTT	CASTKGGGANTGGLFF
few	TRBJ1-1	TRBV14	14	NA	TGTGCCAGCAGCCTTTATGGCTCGGACACGAAAGCTTTCTTT	CASSLYGSDTKAFF
NA	TRBJ1-2	TRBV4-2	16	TRBD1	TGTGCCAGCAGCACCCGACAGGGGAGTCCCTCCTATGGCTACACCTTC	CASSTRQGSPSYGYTF
few	TRBJ2-2	TRBV7-6	14	NA	TGTGCCAGCAGCTTAGTTTCCGGCACCGGGGAGCTGTTTTTT	CASSLVSGTGELFF
NA	TRBJ2-7	TRBV20-1	16	NA	TGCAGTGCTAGAGAAGAAGTGTGGGGACAACTCTACGAGCAGTACTTC	CSAREEVWGQLYEQYF
few	TRBJ1-1	TRBV5-1	14	TRBD1	TGCGCCAGCAGCTTGGGAGGGGGCACCCCTGAAGCTTTCTTT	CASSLGGGTPEAFF
NA	TRBJ1-2	TRBV7-2	14	TRBD1	TGTGCCAGCAGCCCAATGGCCAGGGGGAGTGGCTACACCTTC	CASSPMARGSGYTF
NA	TRBJ1-6	TRBV20-1	16	NA	TGCAGTGCTAGAGGACAGGTGAAGGGGTATAATTCACCCCTCCACTTT	CSARGQVKGYNSPLHF
many	TRBJ1-1	TRBV27	15	NA	TGTGCCAGCAGTTTATCGTACGGAGGGGGCACTGAAGCTTTCTTT	CASSLSYGGGTEAFF
NA	TRBJ2-2	TRBV27	16	NA	TGTGCCAGCAGGACCAAGTATGAGGTTTATACCGGGGAGCTGTTTTTT	CASRTKYEVYTGELFF
NA	TRBJ1-6	TRBV28	14	NA	TGTGCCAGCAGCGCGCCGGACTATAATTCACCCCTCCACTTT	CASSAPDYNSPLHF
many	TRBJ1-5	TRBV6-1	13	NA	TGTGCCAGCAGTTATCAGTCCGGGACAACTCAGCATTTT	CASSYQSGTTQHF
NA	TRBJ2-1	TRBV12-3/TRBV12-4	13	NA	TGTGCCAGCTCACTAACAGGGTCTGGCGAGCAGTTCTTC	CASSLTGSGEQFF
NA	TRBJ1-1	TRBV30	13	NA	TGTGCCTGGAGTGGGAGGGATGACACTGAAGCTTTCTTT	CAWSGRDDTEAFF
NA	TRBJ1-4	TRBV7-2	15	TRBD1	TGTGCCAGCAGCTTTTCCGGGACAGGGGGTGAAAAACTGTTTTTT	CASSFSGTGGEKLFF
NA	TRBJ1-3	TRBV20-1	14	TRBD1	TGCAGTGCTGCCCGGGACAGGGACGTCCGCACCATATATTTT	CSAARDRDVRTIYF
many	TRBJ1-1	TRBV7-2	14	TRBD1	TGTGCCAGCAGCTTTATGGGGGACAGGGGAGAAGCTTTCTTT	CASSFMGDRGEAFF
many	TRBJ1-1	TRBV27	11	NA	TGTGCCAGCAGTCGATGGACTGAAGCTTTCTTT	CASSRWTEAFF
many	TRBJ1-1	TRBV2	14	NA	TGTGCCAGCAGTGTTGAGGAGGGTTTATCTGAAGCTTTCTTT	CASSVEEGLSEAFF
many	TRBJ1-5	TRBV12-3/TRBV12-4	15	TRBD1	TGTGCCAGCAGTTTAGGGCCAGGGGGAGGCCAGCCCCAGCATTTT	CASSLGPGGGQPQHF
many	TRBJ1-4	TRBV6-5	14	NA	TGTGCCAGCAGTTACCGAGGGGTCCGAGAAAAACTGTTTTTT	CASSYRGVREKLFF
few	TRBJ1-5	TRBV2	15	TRBD1	TGTGCCAGCAGCCGTGACAGGGGAGAAGGGCAGCCCCAGCATTTT	CASSRDRGEGQPQHF
many	TRBJ1-2	TRBV2	14	TRBD1	TGTGCCAGTGATAAGACAGGGACTAACTATGGCTACACCTTC	CASDKTGTNYGYTF
NA	TRBJ2-7	TRBV20-1	18	NA	TGCAGTGCTAGAGAAAAACCCGGGCGACAGGGAGGATCTTACGAGCAGTACTTC	CSAREKPGRQGGSYEQYF
NA	TRBJ2-7	TRBV28	13	TRBD1	TGTGCCAGCGAGACAGGGACCTCCTACGAGCAGTACTTC	CASETGTSYEQYF
few	TRBJ2-5	TRBV29-1	13	TRBD2	TGCAGCGTATCGGGACTAGCGATGAAGACCCAGTACTTC	CSVSGLAMKTQYF
many	TRBJ2-2	TRBV29-1	14	TRBD2	TGCAGCACCCGACTAGCGGGAGGGGCCGGGGAGCTGTTTTTT	CSTRLAGGAGELFF
many	TRBJ2-5	TRBV6-5	16	NA	TGTGCCAGCAGTTACTCTGGGACTCGCTTAACGGAGACCCAGTACTTC	CASSYSGTRLTETQYF
many	TRBJ2-7	TRBV12-3/TRBV12-4	12	TRBD1	TGTGCCAGCAACCGACAGGGTTCCGAGCAGTACTTC	CASNRQGSEQYF
NA	TRBJ1-2	TRBV5-6	16	NA	TGTGCCAGCAGCTTGGATACAGGAGAGTCAAGCTATGGCTACACCTTC	CASSLDTGESSYGYTF
NA	TRBJ2-5	TRBV14	13	NA	TGTGCCAGCAGCCAAGGTGGGCACAGTTACGAGTACTTC	CASSQGGHSYEYF
few	TRBJ2-6	TRBV7-9	16	NA	TGTGCCAGCAGCTTAGGTGCAGCTTCTGGGGCCAACGTCCTGACTTTC	CASSLGAASGANVLTF
many	TRBJ1-6	TRBV6-1	15	TRBD1	TGTGCCAGCAGTGAAGTCAGGGGGATGAATTCACCCCTCCACTTT	CASSEVRGMNSPLHF
few	TRBJ2-1	TRBV13	14	TRBD1	TGTGCCAGCAGCTTGCAGGACAGGGTCTATGAGCAGTTCTTC	CASSLQDRVYEQFF
many	TRBJ2-4	TRBV3-1	15	NA	TGTGCCAGCAGCCACAGGGGCCCCGCCAAAAACATTCAGTACTTC	CASSHRGPAKNIQYF
many	TRBJ2-3	TRBV6-1	12	NA	TGTGCCAGCAGCCACAGGGCAGATACGCAGTATTTT	CASSHRADTQYF
many	TRBJ2-7	TRBV20-1	14	NA	TGCAGTGCTCTAGAATCCAGGGACCGCTACGAGCAGTACTTC	CSALESRDRYEQYF
many	TRBJ2-3	TRBV2	13	NA	TGTGCCAGCAGGGCAGAGACCACAGATACGCAGTATTTT	CASRAETTDTQYF
many	TRBJ2-1	TRBV11-2	16	NA	TGTGCCAGCAGCTTAGTAGGAGGGGGCGATTTAGGTGAGCAGTTCTTC	CASSLVGGGDLGEQFF
few	TRBJ1-1	TRBV5-1	14	NA	TGCGCCAGCAGGAGAGAAGGGGGGAACACTGAAGCTTTCTTT	CASRREGGNTEAFF
many	TRBJ1-1	TRBV12-3/TRBV12-4	13	NA	TGTGCCAGCAGCGCCGATATTGCCACTGAAGCTTTCTTT	CASSADIATEAFF
many	TRBJ2-1	TRBV7-2	15	NA	TGTGCCAGCAGCTTAGTAACGGGCTCCTACAATGAGCAGTTCTTC	CASSLVTGSYNEQFF
many	TRBJ1-3	TRBV12-3/TRBV12-4	15	TRBD1	TGTGCCAGCAGTTTGGGACAGGGAGGGACAAACACCATATATTTT	CASSLGQGGTNTIYF
NA	TRBJ1-5	TRBV6-5	13	NA	TGTGCCAGCAGTTACTCAGTCAATCGGCCCCAGCATTTT	CASSYSVNRPQHF
NA	TRBJ1-1	TRBV27	15	NA	TGTGCCAGCAGTCGAGTGACAGAGGAGAACACTGAAGCTTTCTTT	CASSRVTEENTEAFF
few	TRBJ1-2	TRBV10-1	16	NA	TGCGCCAGCAGTGGGGCGGGGACGCCCGCCGGTGTTGGCTACACCTTC	CASSGAGTPAGVGYTF
NA	TRBJ2-2	TRBV2	12	NA	TGTGCCAGCAGTAGGAGGGGGGGGGAGCTGTTTTTT	CASSRRGGELFF
few	TRBJ2-1	TRBV6-1	15	TRBD2	TGTGCCTGCAGGGGTAGCGGGGGCTGGAACAATGAGCAGTTCTTC	CACRGSGGWNNEQFF
many	TRBJ2-1	TRBV20-1	14	NA	TGCAGTGCTTTGACTTCTTACTCCTACAATGAGCAGTTCTTC	CSALTSYSYNEQFF